Below, 32 T cell receptor beta chains from the same sample are listed, as sequenced in a study of blood T cell repertoires in COVID-19 (dated by TCRdb to between 2020 and 2021). Libraries were built with the immunoSEQ multiplex PCR assay. Here the immuneACCESS table is served through TCRdb, limited to in-frame sequences with V and J called. Missing clones are a known gap in these copies; in checked studies unresolved V genes cover under half, and the rest lacks a known reason. This sample gives about 260,000 clones in total; roughly 88% of them show up just once. Of the sample, more than 2% is held by the ten largest clones. Sequenced input: PBMCs or T cells enriched from blood (not recorded which). All receptors derive from a woman between 50 and 59 years old who had recovered from COVID-19.

The chain recombines TRBV28 with TRBJ2-4, with TRBD1 identical over 7 bases. The germline V gene has CDR1 MDHEN and CDR2 SYDVKM. This CDR3 is built from 17 residues. V shed 2 bases, J shed 2 bases, and the junction held 9 bases outside the gene matches. This chain's CDR3 is CASSLAAGGGSKNIQYF. CDR3 nucleotides: TGTGCCAGCAGTTTAGCTGCAGGGGGTGGTTCCAAAAACATTCAGTACTTC.

The gene calls are TRBV11-2 and TRBJ2-1, with TRBD2 matching over 11 bases. V gave up 3 bases and J gave up 5 bases; unmatched junction bases: 3. This CDR3 region has 15 residues. CDR1 is SGHAT and CDR2 is FQNNGV in the germline V gene. The CDR3 region is CASSLGTSGDNEQFF. The DNA of the CDR3 is TGTGCCAGCAGCTTGGGGACTAGCGGTGACAATGAGCAGTTCTTC. The full variable domain, with the rest looked up from reference TRBV11-2 and TRBJ2-1, is EAGVAQSPRYKIIEKRQSVAFWCNPISGHATLYWYQQILGQGPKLLIQFQNNGVVDDSQLPKDRFSAERLKGVDSTLKIQPAKLEDSAVYLCASSLGTSGDNEQFFGPGTRLTVL.

This clone was observed a handful of times. The genes are TRBV6-5 and TRBJ2-1, with D perhaps TRBD1 (6 bases). The length of the CDR3 is 15 residues. V lost 2 bases to trimming and J lost 10 bases, with 18 bases between them. Germline V gene sequence: CDR1 MNHEY, CDR2 SVGAGI. Written as DNA, the CDR3 is TGTGCCAGCAGTTACGCCAGGCAGGGGTCGCGAGAGCAGTTCTTC. Protein sequence: CASSYARQGSREQFF.

The chain recombines TRBV2 with TRBJ2-1, with D maybe TRBD2 (5 bases). CDR1 and CDR2 from the germline V gene are SNHLY and FYNNEI. V lost 6 bases, J lost 4 bases, and 10 bases lay in between. The CDR3 sequence is 13 residues long. The CDR3 reads CASSGLVYNEQFF. CDR3 DNA sequence: TGTGCCAGCAGCGGACTCGTGTACAATGAGCAGTTCTTC.

CDR3 DNA: TGTGCCAGCAGCCTAACTTGGACTAACACCGGGGAGCTGTTTTTT. It specifies CASSLTWTNTGELFF. The rearrangement joins TRBV7-2 to TRBJ2-2; D is perhaps TRBD2 (5 bases). Trimming took off 5 bases at V and 2 bases at J, with 12 bases between the two ends. Germline CDR1 SGHTA, CDR2 FQGNSA. The CDR3 has 15 amino acids. The entire variable domain, with the rest obtained from reference TRBV7-2 and TRBJ2-2, is as follows: GAGVSQSPSNKVTEKGKDVELRCDPISGHTALYWYRQSLGQGLEFLIYFQGNSAPDKSGLPSDRFSAERTGGSVSTLTIQRTQQEDSAVYLCASSLTWTNTGELFFGEGSRLTVL.

V gene TRBV6-5 combines with J gene TRBJ2-7; 9 bases line up with TRBD1. The length of the CDR3 is 14 residues. CDR1 is MNHEY, CDR2 SVGAGI, per germline. Unmatched junction bases numbered 6, after V lost 6 bases and J lost 3 bases. CDR3: CASSGQGPFYEQYF. DNA of the CDR3: TGTGCCAGCAGCGGACAGGGGCCTTTCTACGAGCAGTACTTC.

V gene TRBV6-2 or TRBV6-3 combines with J gene TRBJ2-1; 10 bases are shared with TRBD2. Germline V gene data show CDR1 as MNHEY and CDR2 as SVGEGT. The CDR3 runs 16 residues. The J segment lost 4 bases and the V segment lost 4 bases, leaving 7 bases of the junction unmatched. The CDR3 is CASSSPSGGVYNEQFF. Here the CDR3 DNA reads TGTGCCAGCAGTTCTCCTAGCGGGGGCGTATACAATGAGCAGTTCTTC.

The gene calls are TRBV7-2 and TRBJ1-4; weak D call: TRBD1 (5 bases). The CDR3 is 14 residues long. V lost 3 bases and J 8 bases, leaving 13 bases between the germline ends. Germline V gene data show CDR1 as SGHTA and CDR2 as FQGNSA. CDR3 nucleotides: TGTGCCAGCAGCTTCGGGCCCGGGGGAGAAAAACTGTTTTTT. Protein: CASSFGPGGEKLFF.

V usage is TRBV28 and J usage is TRBJ1-6; D remains unclear. Trimming shortened V by 3 bases and J by 9 bases, and 12 bases separated the two germline ends. The CDR3 totals 14 residues. Germline values: CDR1 MDHEN, CDR2 SYDVKM. This chain's CDR3 is CASSLRQVSSPLHF. CDR3 nucleotide sequence: TGTGCCAGCAGTTTGAGGCAAGTGAGTTCACCCCTCCACTTT.

V and J are TRBV11-2 and TRBJ2-7; D gene uncertain. The ends were cut back, 6 bases at V and 6 bases at J, with 12 bases in the middle. CDR3 length: 12 residues. Germline V CDR1 and CDR2: SGHAT, FQNNGV. The CDR3 DNA is TGTGCCAGCAGGACTGTTGGTCTCGAGCAGTACTTC. Translated, it gives CASRTVGLEQYF.

This clone has a single count. V is TRBV7-6 and J is TRBJ2-7; D might be TRBD1 (6 bases). Per germline, CDR1 SGHVS and CDR2 FNYEAQ. V was cut by 5 bases and J by 7 bases, with 18 bases left in between. CDR3 length equals 14 residues. CDR3 DNA: TGTGCCAGCAGCAAAATACAGGGTACTAGGGAGCAGTACTTC. This sequence encodes CASSKIQGTREQYF. Supplemented by reference TRBV7-6 and TRBJ2-7, the full variable domain reads GAGVSQSPRYKVTKRGQDVALRCDPISGHVSLYWYRQALGQGPEFLTYFNYEAQQDKSGLPNDRFSAERPEGSISTLTIQRTEQRDSAMYRCASSKIQGTREQYFGPGTRLTVT.

The chain uses TRBV6-5 and TRBJ1-4; D might be TRBD1 (5 bases). The V and J ends lost 8 bases and 0 bases respectively, with 10 bases between them. CDR3 length: 14 residues. Germline CDR1 reads MNHEY; CDR2 reads SVGAGI. The CDR3 sequence: CASGPGATNEKLFF. The CDR3 nucleotides are TGTGCCAGCGGTCCGGGGGCAACTAATGAAAAACTGTTTTTT.

The V call is TRBV3-1 (or the pseudogene TRBV3-2), the J call TRBJ2-7; D remains unclear. The length of the CDR3 is 14 residues. V lost 4 bases, J lost 2 bases, and 12 bases lay in between. Germline values: CDR1 LGHDT, CDR2 YNNKEL (reference sequence). This chain's CDR3 is CASSPRWSAYEQYF. In nucleotides, the CDR3 is TGTGCCAGCAGCCCCAGATGGTCCGCCTACGAGCAGTACTTC.

The V gene is TRBV19, the J gene TRBJ1-1; 9 nucleotides match TRBD1. CDR1 and CDR2 from the germline V gene are LNHDA and SQIVND (reference sequence). V dropped 0 bases and J dropped 4; count of bases not matched to a gene: 12. The CDR3 sequence is 18 residues long. CDR3 bases: TGTGCCAGTAGTATAGATAGGGACAGGGTTTACGAATTCACTGAAGCTTTCTTT. This gives the protein CASSIDRDRVYEFTEAFF. The full variable domain, its missing parts supplied by reference TRBV19 and TRBJ1-1, is DGGITQSPKYLFRKEGQNVTLSCEQNLNHDAMYWYRQDPGQGLRLIYYSQIVNDFQKGDIAEGYSVSREKKESFPLTVTSAQKNPTAFYLCASSIDRDRVYEFTEAFFGQGTRLTVV.

The chain links TRBV6-5 to TRBJ1-5; D is uncertain. The CDR3 is 14 residues long. V was cut by 5 bases and J by 3 bases, with 11 bases left in between. CDR1 is MNHEY, CDR2 SVGAGI, per germline. The CDR3 DNA follows: TGTGCCAGCAGTCGACCGGGGATCAATCAGCCCCAGCATTTT. Protein sequence: CASSRPGINQPQHF.

CDR3 coding DNA: TGCGCCAGCAGCCAGGATTTGGACAGGAACACCGGGGAGCTGTTTTTT. Translating gives CASSQDLDRNTGELFF. This chain uses TRBV4-1 with TRBJ2-2, with a weak D call TRBD1 (6 bases). Germline V lookup: CDR1 MGHRA, CDR2 YSYEKL. Trimming removed 3 bases from V and 1 base from J, with 12 bases in between. This CDR3 comprises 16 residues.

The chain couples TRBV5-1 to TRBJ1-2; the D is unclear. This CDR3 region has 14 residues. The V gene lost 7 bases and the J gene lost 2 bases, with 15 bases spanning the gap. The V gene's germline CDR1 is SGHRS and CDR2 YFSETQ. The CDR3: CASGPAGNNYGYTF. The CDR3 coding sequence is TGCGCCAGCGGACCGGCCGGGAACAACTATGGCTACACCTTC.

The chain combines TRBV27 with TRBJ1-1; D might be TRBD1 (5 bases). CDR1 is MNHEY, CDR2 SMNVEV, per germline (reference sequence). The length of the CDR3 is 13 residues. V lost 3 bases, J lost 5 bases, and 10 bases lay in between. CDR3 sequence reads: CASSLGGKTEAFF. CDR3 DNA sequence: TGTGCCAGCAGTTTGGGGGGGAAGACTGAAGCTTTCTTT.

The count of this clone is one. The rearrangement joins TRBV30 to TRBJ2-1, with 9 bases aligning to TRBD2. The CDR3 is 17 residues long. Germline CDR1 reads GTSNPN; CDR2 reads SVGIG (reference sequence). J was trimmed by 0 bases and V by 3 bases; bases with no gene match: 9. In DNA form, the CDR3 reads TGTGCCTGGAGCCGCCGTAGCGGGAGTAGCTCCTACAATGAGCAGTTCTTC. Amino acid sequence: CAWSRRSGSSSYNEQFF.

The chain couples TRBV2 to TRBJ2-5; perhaps TRBD1 as D (5 bases). Looked up from germline, CDR1 is SNHLY and CDR2 is FYNNEI. The ends were cut back, 8 bases at V and 6 bases at J, with 13 bases in the middle. CDR3 length: 12 residues. The CDR3 bases are TGTGCCAGCCTAGGGGTTGCGAAGACCCAGTACTTC. Protein product: CASLGVAKTQYF. The complete variable domain, with remaining parts taken from reference TRBV2 and TRBJ2-5, reads EPEVTQTPSHQVTQMGQEVILRCVPISNHLYFYWYRQILGQKVEFLVSFYNNEISEKSEIFDDQFSVERPDGSNFTLKIRSTKLEDSAMYFCASLGVAKTQYFGPGTRLLVL.

This chain uses TRBV6-2 or TRBV6-3 with TRBJ1-2; D is perhaps TRBD1 (6 bases). In germline, CDR1 is MNHEY, CDR2 SVGEGT. Trimming left V 4 bases short and J 6 bases short, with 15 bases between. The CDR3 spans 14 residues. The CDR3 protein is CASSSPQGTNGYTF. The DNA for the CDR3 is TGTGCCAGCAGTTCCCCACAGGGTACCAATGGCTACACCTTC.

This clone showed up just once. The V call is TRBV6-2 or TRBV6-3, the J call TRBJ1-2; 8 positions match TRBD1. V dropped 2 bases and J dropped 7; count of bases not matched to a gene: 6. The CDR3 sequence is 14 residues long. Per the germline V gene, CDR1 is MNHEY and CDR2 is SVGEGT. The CDR3 loop is CASSYPGQGGGYTF. CDR3 coding DNA: TGTGCCAGCAGTTACCCCGGACAGGGAGGTGGCTACACCTTC.

This chain uses TRBV7-2 with TRBJ2-7, with D possibly matching TRBD2 (5 bases). The V end was cut by 6 bases, the J end by 1 base, with 16 bases between. Germline lookup yields CDR1 SGHTA and CDR2 FQGNSA. This CDR3 spans 15 amino acids. The CDR3 loop reads CASRSGNLLSYEQYF. The DNA for the CDR3 is TGTGCCAGCAGATCCGGGAATCTTTTATCCTACGAGCAGTACTTC.

This clone was counted a single time. The V and J genes are TRBV19 and TRBJ2-1; TRBD2 matches 7 bases. This CDR3 has 15 amino acids. V was pared by 6 bases and J by 8 bases, with 13 bases of the junction left unmatched. Germline CDR1 reads LNHDA; CDR2 reads SQIVND (reference sequence). This chain's CDR3 is CASSLKRGVNYEQFF. The CDR3 DNA reads TGTGCCAGTAGCCTAAAGCGGGGTGTAAACTATGAGCAGTTCTTC.

The rearrangement joins TRBV6-5 to TRBJ2-2, with 12 bases aligning to TRBD2. The CDR3 contains 15 residues. V was clipped by 5 bases and J by 6 bases; unmatched bases: 4. Germline loops: CDR1 MNHEY, CDR2 SVGAGI. CDR3 amino acids: CASSILAGGPGELFF. The CDR3 DNA reads TGTGCCAGCAGTATACTAGCGGGAGGCCCCGGGGAGCTGTTTTTT.

The rearrangement joins TRBV7-2 to TRBJ1-5, with a tentative D call TRBD1 (6 bases). Germline CDR1 SGHTA, CDR2 FQGNSA. V was clipped by 0 bases and J by 6 bases, with 12 bases between them. The CDR3 has 15 residues. CDR3 sequence (DNA): TGTGCCAGCAGCTTAGCGCTTGGGGGCTCTCAGCCCCAGCATTTT. Its translation: CASSLALGGSQPQHF. Drawing the rest from reference TRBV7-2 and TRBJ1-5, the complete variable domain is GAGVSQSPSNKVTEKGKDVELRCDPISGHTALYWYRQSLGQGLEFLIYFQGNSAPDKSGLPSDRFSAERTGGSVSTLTIQRTQQEDSAVYLCASSLALGGSQPQHFGDGTRLSIL.

The V call is TRBV7-2, the J call TRBJ1-3; D may be TRBD1 (5 bases). Germline V gene sequence: CDR1 SGHTA, CDR2 FQGNSA. The CDR3 covers 16 residues. Trimming stripped 0 bases from V and 0 bases from J, with 9 bases between. CDR3 residues: CASSLALTVSGNTIYF. CDR3 DNA: TGTGCCAGCAGCTTAGCACTGACAGTCTCTGGAAACACCATATATTTT.

The rearrangement links TRBV28 to TRBJ2-6; D is possibly TRBD2 (5 bases). The germline CDR1 and CDR2 sequences are MDHEN and SYDVKM. Trimming left V 3 bases short and J 0 bases short, with 21 bases between. The CDR3 runs to 20 residues. CDR3 in DNA: TGTGCCAGCAGTTTCCACGGGGTGAACACTTTACGCTCTGGGGCCAACGTCCTGACTTTC. Translating it yields CASSFHGVNTLRSGANVLTF.

In nucleotides, the CDR3 is TGTGCCAGCAGTTACCTCCAGGGCAGCCGAGACTCACCCCTCCACTTT. Residues: CASSYLQGSRDSPLHF. The chain couples TRBV6-5 to TRBJ1-6; TRBD1 is a possible D gene (5 bases). V lost 2 bases, J lost 10 bases, and 18 bases lay in between. Germline V gene lookup returns CDR1 MNHEY and CDR2 SVGAGI. The length of the CDR3 is 16 residues.

The chain uses TRBV25-1 and TRBJ2-7; TRBD2 matches at 10 bases. Germline lookup yields CDR1 MGHDK and CDR2 SYGVNS. The CDR3 covers 14 residues. Unmatched junction bases numbered 4, after V lost 6 bases and J lost 2 bases. The CDR3 protein is CASREAGGPYEQYF. CDR3 nucleotide sequence: TGTGCCAGCAGAGAAGCGGGGGGGCCCTACGAGCAGTACTTC.

This clone was observed a handful of times. The genes are TRBV4-3 and TRBJ2-7; 7 nucleotides match TRBD2. The V gene end was trimmed by 3 bases and the J gene end by 2 bases; junction bases not matched to a gene: 4. CDR3 length equals 14 residues. Germline V gives CDR1 LGHNA, CDR2 YSLEER. The CDR3 sequence is CASSHLRGAYEQYF. The CDR3 nucleotides read TGCGCCAGCAGCCACCTACGGGGGGCCTACGAGCAGTACTTC.

The rearrangement joins TRBV14 to TRBJ2-7; D may be TRBD1 (5 bases). V lost 4 bases, J lost 3 bases, and 10 bases lay in between. The CDR3 totals 13 residues. From germline, CDR1 is SGHDN and CDR2 FVKESK. CDR3 protein: CASSPRQYYEQYF. CDR3 nucleotides: TGTGCCAGCAGCCCCCGACAGTACTACGAGCAGTACTTC.